This T cell receptor beta chain originates from a study of shared clonotypes between healthy human individuals. Clones were sequenced by immunoSEQ multiplex PCR, and TCRdb holds only the in-frame ones, with some missing. The data hold some 800,000 clones, with 80% to 95% observed a single time. In regard to this clone: Its antigen is not identified.

Study observations and caveats: Apart from blood, nothing was sampled; tissue repertoires likely differ. Memory subsets had estimated richness that was generally smaller than that of naive subsets. Non-shared clonotypes displayed generation probabilities falling below those of clonotypes present in all four donors.

It was CD45RO-negative cells, positively selected for CCR7, that made up naive CD8 cells, with terminally differentiated effector memory CD45RA+ cells excluded. Source material: naive CD8+ T cells sorted from blood. The clonotype was recovered from a young man in good health.

In DNA form, the CDR3 reads TGTGCCAGCAGCGTAGCTGGGGACAGGGCCCACGAGCAGTACTTC. This translates into CASSVAGDRAHEQYF. The rearrangement links TRBV9 to TRBJ2-7, with TRBD1 identical over 9 bases. The V gene end was trimmed by 0 bases and the J gene end by 5 bases; junction bases not matched to a gene: 6. The CDR3 runs to 15 residues. Germline CDR1 reads SGDLS; CDR2 reads YYNGEE. The whole variable domain, remainder taken from reference TRBV9 and TRBJ2-7, is DSGVTQTPKHLITATGQRVTLRCSPRSGDLSVYWYQQSLDQGLQFLIQYYNGEERAKGNILERFSAQQFPDLHSELNLSSLELGDSALYFCASSVAGDRAHEQYFGPGTRLTVT.